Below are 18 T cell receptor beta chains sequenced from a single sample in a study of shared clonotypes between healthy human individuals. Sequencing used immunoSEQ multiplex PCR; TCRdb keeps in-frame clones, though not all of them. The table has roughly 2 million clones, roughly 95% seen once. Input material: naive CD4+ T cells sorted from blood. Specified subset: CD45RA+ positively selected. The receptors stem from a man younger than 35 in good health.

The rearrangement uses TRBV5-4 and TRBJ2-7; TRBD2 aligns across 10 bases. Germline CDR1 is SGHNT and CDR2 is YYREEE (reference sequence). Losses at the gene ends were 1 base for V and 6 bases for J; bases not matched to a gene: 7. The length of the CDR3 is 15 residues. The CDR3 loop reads CASSLPSGSLAEQYF. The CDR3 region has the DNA TGTGCCAGCAGCTTGCCTAGCGGGAGCCTCGCCGAGCAGTACTTC.

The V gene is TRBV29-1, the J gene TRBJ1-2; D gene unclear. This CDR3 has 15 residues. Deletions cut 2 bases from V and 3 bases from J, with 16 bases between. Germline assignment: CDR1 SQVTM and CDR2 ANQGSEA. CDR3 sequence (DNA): TGCAGCGTTGAAATAGAGGCAAAACCTTACTATGGCTACACCTTC. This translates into CSVEIEAKPYYGYTF.

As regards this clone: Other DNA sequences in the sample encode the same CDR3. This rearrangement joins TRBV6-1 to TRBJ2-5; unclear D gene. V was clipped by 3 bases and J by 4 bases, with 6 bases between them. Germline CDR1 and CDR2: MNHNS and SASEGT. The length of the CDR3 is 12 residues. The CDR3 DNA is TGTGCCAGCAGTGACGGCAGAGAGACCCAGTACTTC. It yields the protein CASSDGRETQYF.

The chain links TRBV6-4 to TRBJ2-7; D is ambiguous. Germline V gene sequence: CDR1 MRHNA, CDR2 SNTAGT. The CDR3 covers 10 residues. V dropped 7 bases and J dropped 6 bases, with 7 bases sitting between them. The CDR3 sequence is CASNEPEQYF. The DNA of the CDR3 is TGTGCCAGCAACGAGCCCGAGCAGTACTTC.

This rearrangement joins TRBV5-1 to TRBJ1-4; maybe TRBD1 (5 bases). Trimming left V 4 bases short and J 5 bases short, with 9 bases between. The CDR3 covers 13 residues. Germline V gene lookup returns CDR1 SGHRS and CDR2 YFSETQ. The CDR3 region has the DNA TGCGCCAGCAGCGTACAGGAGAATGAAAAACTGTTTTTT. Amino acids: CASSVQENEKLFF.

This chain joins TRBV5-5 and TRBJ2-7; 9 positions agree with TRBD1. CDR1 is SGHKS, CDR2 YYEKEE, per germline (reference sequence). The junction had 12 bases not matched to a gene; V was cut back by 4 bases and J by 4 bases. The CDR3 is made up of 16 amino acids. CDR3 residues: CASSISTGQGSYEQYF. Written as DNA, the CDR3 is TGTGCCAGCAGCATCTCCACAGGACAGGGGTCTTACGAGCAGTACTTC.

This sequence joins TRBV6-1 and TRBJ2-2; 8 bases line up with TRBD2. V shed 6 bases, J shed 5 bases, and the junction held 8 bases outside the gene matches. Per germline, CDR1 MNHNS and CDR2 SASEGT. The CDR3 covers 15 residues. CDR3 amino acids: CASSTGGLGTGELFF. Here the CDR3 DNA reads TGTGCCAGCAGCACGGGGGGGCTTGGAACCGGGGAGCTGTTTTTT.

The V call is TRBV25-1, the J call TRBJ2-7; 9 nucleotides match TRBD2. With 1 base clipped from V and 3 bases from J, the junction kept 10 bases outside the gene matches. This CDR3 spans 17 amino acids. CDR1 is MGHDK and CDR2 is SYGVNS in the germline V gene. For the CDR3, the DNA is TGTGCCAGCAGTGAATCTGGAGCGGGAGGCCCGGACTACGAGCAGTACTTC. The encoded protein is CASSESGAGGPDYEQYF.

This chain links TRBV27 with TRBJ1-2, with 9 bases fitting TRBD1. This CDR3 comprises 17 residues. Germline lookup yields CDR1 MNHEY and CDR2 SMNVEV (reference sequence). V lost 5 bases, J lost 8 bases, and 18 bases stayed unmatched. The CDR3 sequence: CASSPFPTGGGGEGYTF. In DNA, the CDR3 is TGTGCCAGCAGTCCTTTCCCAACAGGGGGCGGAGGGGAAGGCTACACCTTC.

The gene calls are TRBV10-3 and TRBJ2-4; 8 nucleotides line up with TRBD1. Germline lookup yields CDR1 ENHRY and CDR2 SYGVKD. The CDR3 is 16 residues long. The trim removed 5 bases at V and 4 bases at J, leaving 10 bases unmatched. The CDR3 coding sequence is TGTGCCATCAGTATTCGGACAGGGAAAGTGAAAAACATTCAGTACTTC. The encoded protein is CAISIRTGKVKNIQYF.

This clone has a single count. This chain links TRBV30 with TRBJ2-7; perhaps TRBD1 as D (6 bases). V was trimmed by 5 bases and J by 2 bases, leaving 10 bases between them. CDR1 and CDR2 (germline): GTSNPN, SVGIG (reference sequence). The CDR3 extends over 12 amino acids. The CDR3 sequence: CAWGTGTYEQYF. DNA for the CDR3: TGTGCCTGGGGAACAGGGACCTACGAGCAGTACTTC.

CDR3 coding DNA: TGTGCCAGCAGCGTGTCAGGGCTTACCTACAATGAGCAGTTCTTC. Translated, it gives CASSVSGLTYNEQFF. V is TRBV9 and J is TRBJ2-1; a weak D match, TRBD1 (5 bases). The V end was cut by 2 bases, the J end by 2 bases, with 11 bases between. This CDR3 contains 15 residues. Germline V gene sequence: CDR1 SGDLS, CDR2 YYNGEE.

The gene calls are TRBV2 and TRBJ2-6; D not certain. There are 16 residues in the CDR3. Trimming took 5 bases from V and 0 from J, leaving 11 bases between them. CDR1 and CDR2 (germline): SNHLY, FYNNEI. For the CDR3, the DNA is TGTGCCAGCAGTCGTGGGCGGACCTCTGGGGCCAACGTCCTGACTTTC. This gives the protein CASSRGRTSGANVLTF. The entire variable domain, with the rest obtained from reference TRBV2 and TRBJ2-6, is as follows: EPEVTQTPSHQVTQMGQEVILRCVPISNHLYFYWYRQILGQKVEFLVSFYNNEISEKSEIFDDQFSVERPDGSNFTLKIRSTKLEDSAMYFCASSRGRTSGANVLTFGAGSRLTVL.

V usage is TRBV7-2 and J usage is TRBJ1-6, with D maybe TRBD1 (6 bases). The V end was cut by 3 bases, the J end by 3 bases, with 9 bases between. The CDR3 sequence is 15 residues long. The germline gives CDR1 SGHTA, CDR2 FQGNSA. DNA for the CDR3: TGTGCCAGCAGCTTGGGGGCCCTCTATAATTCACCCCTCCACTTT. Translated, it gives CASSLGALYNSPLHF.

In DNA, the CDR3 is TGTGCCAGCTCTCCGACAAGACGGCCTGAAGCTTTCTTT. Protein product: CASSPTRRPEAFF. This chain joins TRBV18 and TRBJ1-1; D gene ambiguous. V lost 6 bases and J 6 bases, leaving 14 bases between the germline ends. This CDR3 contains 13 residues. Germline values: CDR1 KGHSH, CDR2 LQKENI.

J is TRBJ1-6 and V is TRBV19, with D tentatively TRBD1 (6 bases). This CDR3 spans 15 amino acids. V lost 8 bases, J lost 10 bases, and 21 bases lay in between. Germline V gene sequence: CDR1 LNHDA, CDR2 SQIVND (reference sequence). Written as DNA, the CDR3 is TGTGCCAGTGAACGCCAACAGGGTATGGGATCACCCCTCCACTTT. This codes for CASERQQGMGSPLHF.

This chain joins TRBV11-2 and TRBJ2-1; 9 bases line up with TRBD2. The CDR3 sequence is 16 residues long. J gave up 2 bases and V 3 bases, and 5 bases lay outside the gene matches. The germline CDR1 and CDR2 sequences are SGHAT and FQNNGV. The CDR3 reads CASSLRAGGTYNEQFF. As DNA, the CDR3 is TGTGCCAGCAGCTTGAGAGCGGGAGGAACCTACAATGAGCAGTTCTTC.

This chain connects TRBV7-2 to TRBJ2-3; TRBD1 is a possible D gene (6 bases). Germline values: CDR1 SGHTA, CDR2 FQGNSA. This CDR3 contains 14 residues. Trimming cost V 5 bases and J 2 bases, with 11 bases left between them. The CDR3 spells CASSPDRLTDTQYF. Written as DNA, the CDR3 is TGTGCCAGCAGCCCGGACAGACTCACAGATACGCAGTATTTT.